Below are 17 T cell receptor beta chains sequenced from a single sample in a study of regulatory T cells in long-lasting Graves disease. The authors built TCR beta libraries using iRepertoire HTBI primers and Arm-PCR of CDR3 regions. TCRdb used MiXCR to reprocess the multiplex PCR reads, holding one entry per CDR3 protein. The sample has 400,000 to 500,000 distinct CDR3 sequences, around 14% seen once. Time point meaning: newly diagnosed GD, antithyroid drugs for less than 3 months. Preparation of the TCR library used RNA extracted from PBMCs. These data are also associated with another study on T cells in Graves' hyperthyroidism and ophthalmopathy.

Sequenced material: peripheral blood mononuclear cells (PBMCs), taken at new diagnosis, from a patient treated with antithyroid drugs. These TCRs come from a woman in her 30s with Graves disease.

This clonotype has just a few counts. The chain has TRBV5-1 and TRBJ1-2; D is unresolved. This CDR3 has 15 amino acids. Trimming pared 3 bases from V and 4 bases from J, leaving 16 bases between. Germline V CDR1 and CDR2: SGHRS, YFSETQ. This CDR3 is CASSSGRVEVYGYTF. CDR3 in DNA: TGCGCCAGCAGCTCTGGCCGGGTGGAGGTCTATGGCTACACCTTC.

The sample holds many counts of this clonotype. The V gene is TRBV27, the J gene TRBJ1-5, with D perhaps matching TRBD1 (6 bases). Trimming took off 3 bases at V and 7 bases at J, with 10 bases between the two ends. Germline CDR1 MNHEY, CDR2 SMNVEV (reference sequence). There are 13 residues in the CDR3. As DNA, the CDR3 is TGTGCCAGCAGTTTCATGCAGGGGCAGCCCCAGCATTTT. Its protein is CASSFMQGQPQHF.

This clonotype has just a few counts. The V call is TRBV12-5, the J call TRBJ2-7; D is uncertain. The CDR3 covers 16 residues. Trimming left V 0 bases short and J 1 base short, with 13 bases between. The germline V gene encodes CDR1 LGHNT and CDR2 FRNRAP. The CDR3 spells CASGLVVGRNSYEQYF. The CDR3, as DNA: TGTGCTAGTGGTTTGGTAGTAGGCAGAAATTCCTACGAGCAGTACTTC.

This clonotype occurred many times. The chain carries TRBV5-1 and TRBJ2-1; 12 bases agree with TRBD2. The CDR3 loop spans 16 amino acids. The junction had 6 bases not matched to a gene; V was cut back by 0 bases and J by 8 bases. The germline CDR1 and CDR2 sequences are SGHRS and YFSETQ. The CDR3 loop reads CASSLGLAGDGHEQFF. The DNA for the CDR3 is TGCGCCAGCAGCTTGGGACTAGCGGGAGACGGCCATGAGCAGTTCTTC.

This clonotype occurred a few times. This chain joins TRBV14 and TRBJ2-1; D is uncertain. The CDR3 loop spans 18 amino acids. CDR1 SGHDN and CDR2 FVKESK come from the germline V gene. The V end lost 5 bases, the J end lost 10 bases, and 30 bases lay between the germline ends. The CDR3 bases are TGTGCCAGCAGCTCACGAAATTGGGTGGCTGGGCAAGTAGGGGAGCAGTTCTTC. Translated, it gives CASSSRNWVAGQVGEQFF.

This clonotype was found many times. V gene TRBV12-3 or TRBV12-4 combines with J gene TRBJ1-1; 8 nucleotides agree with TRBD1. CDR3 length: 14 amino acids. The V and J ends lost 5 bases and 3 bases, in that order; junction bases with no gene match: 5. CDR3 DNA: TGTGCCAGCAGTACCCCGGGACAGGACACTGAAGCTTTCTTT. Its translation: CASSTPGQDTEAFF.

In this sample, this clonotype turned up many times. CDR3 DNA sequence: TGTGCCAGCAGCTTCGGTCGGGGGCCCTACAATGAGCAGTTCTTC. Protein: CASSFGRGPYNEQFF. The rearrangement uses TRBV11-2 and TRBJ2-1, with D perhaps given as TRBD1 or TRBD2 (6 bases each). Looked up from germline, CDR1 is SGHAT and CDR2 is FQNNGV. The CDR3 has 15 amino acids. With 3 bases removed from V and 2 bases from J, the gap between germline ends came to 11 bases.

The chain has TRBV9 and TRBJ2-3; D not certain. Germline values: CDR1 SGDLS, CDR2 YYNGEE. Deletions cut 0 bases from V and 4 bases from J, with 12 bases between. The CDR3 is 15 residues long. CDR3 bases: TGTGCCAGCAGCGTAGAGGGTAGTAAATCAGATACGCAGTATTTT. Its translation is CASSVEGSKSDTQYF.

This clonotype appeared many times. V usage is TRBV20-1 and J usage is TRBJ2-5; D may match TRBD1 or TRBD2 (5 bases each). The V gene lost 6 bases and the J gene lost 4 bases, with 15 bases spanning the gap. CDR3 length: 13 residues. CDR1 is DFQATT and CDR2 is SNEGSKA in the germline V gene (reference sequence). CDR3 bases: TGCAGTGCCCCCGGGGCTAGGCGAGAGACCCAGTACTTC. This sequence encodes CSAPGARRETQYF.

This clonotype has at least ten counts. This chain joins TRBV30 and TRBJ1-4; no firm D call. V lost 2 bases, J lost 8 bases, and 12 bases lay in between. The CDR3 length is 13 residues. Looked up from germline, CDR1 is GTSNPN and CDR2 is SVGIG (reference sequence). Written as DNA, the CDR3 is TGTGCCTGGAGTCACGATATTGAGGAAAAACTGTTTTTT. Translating it yields CAWSHDIEEKLFF.

This clonotype was seen many times. The gene calls are TRBV6-2 or TRBV6-3 and TRBJ1-6; 9 nucleotides line up with TRBD1. Germline CDR1 is MNHEY and CDR2 is SVGEGT. This CDR3 spans 14 amino acids. Trimming removed 5 bases from V and 8 bases from J; junction bases left unmatched: 4. The CDR3: CASSTRTGDSPLHF. The DNA for the CDR3 is TGTGCCAGCAGTACCCGGACAGGGGATTCACCCCTCCACTTT.

This clonotype was recorded at least ten times. The chain couples TRBV5-1 to TRBJ2-7; 10 nucleotides align to TRBD2. CDR1 and CDR2 from the germline V gene are SGHRS and YFSETQ. V shed 3 bases and J 2 bases; nucleotides not matched to a gene: 2. The CDR3 runs 14 residues. Here the CDR3 DNA reads TGCGCCAGCAGCTGGGGACTAGCGACCTACGAGCAGTACTTC. This encodes CASSWGLATYEQYF.

This clonotype was recorded at least ten times. This sequence joins TRBV24-1 and TRBJ2-1, with 15 nucleotides matching TRBD2. This CDR3 region has 13 residues. The ends lost 10 bases at V and 8 bases at J; junction bases unmatched: 2. Germline CDR1 is KGHDR and CDR2 is SFDVKD. Here the CDR3 DNA reads TGTGCCACACGGACTAGCGGGAGGGATGAGCAGTTCTTC. It specifies CATRTSGRDEQFF.

This clonotype has just a few counts. The chain uses TRBV19 and TRBJ2-3, with D maybe TRBD2 (5 bases). The V and J ends lost 4 bases and 0 bases respectively, with 14 bases between them. The V gene's germline CDR1 is LNHDA and CDR2 SQIVND (reference sequence). The CDR3 sequence is 16 residues long. The CDR3 DNA is TGTGCCAGTAGTACGGGAAAACGTCTTAGCACAGATACGCAGTATTTT. It codes for CASSTGKRLSTDTQYF. Full variable domain (remainder filled in from reference TRBV19 and TRBJ2-3): DGGITQSPKYLFRKEGQNVTLSCEQNLNHDAMYWYRQDPGQGLRLIYYSQIVNDFQKGDIAEGYSVSREKKESFPLTVTSAQKNPTAFYLCASSTGKRLSTDTQYFGPGTRLTVL.

On this clonotype itself: This sequence is one base from a far larger clone and is likely a read error. In this CDR3 the conserved last residue, phenylalanine or tryptophan, is missing, so a read error is likely. The CDR3 protein is CASSPARTSGRSTDTQYS. As DNA, the CDR3 is TGTGCCAGCAGCCCCGCCCGGACTAGCGGGAGAAGCACAGATACGCAGTATTCT. V gene TRBV24-1 combines with J gene TRBJ2-3; 13 bases align to TRBD2. V was clipped by 11 bases and J by 0 bases; unmatched bases: 13. The CDR3 loop spans 18 amino acids. Germline values: CDR1 KGHDR, CDR2 SFDVKD.

This clonotype showed up many times. The rearrangement joins TRBV6-1 to TRBJ2-5; 8 bases map to TRBD2. Per the germline V gene, CDR1 is MNHNS and CDR2 is SASEGT. After removal of 5 bases from V and 3 bases from J, the junction contained 8 bases not matched to a gene. CDR3 length equals 15 residues. CDR3 amino acids: CASSPGLAGKETQYF. The CDR3 DNA reads TGTGCCAGCAGTCCCGGACTAGCTGGGAAAGAGACCCAGTACTTC.

This chain joins TRBV19 and TRBJ2-2; D possibly corresponds to TRBD1 (7 bases). Between the trimmed V and J ends, which lost 8 bases and 5 bases, there was a span of 18 bases. In germline, CDR1 is LNHDA, CDR2 SQIVND (reference sequence). The CDR3 is made up of 15 amino acids. The DNA for the CDR3 is TGTGCCAGTCTCAGGTCCAGGGGGGCGACCGGGGAGCTGTTTTTT. Residues: CASLRSRGATGELFF.